A single sample gave rise to the 25 T cell receptor beta chains below, sequenced in a study of cytomegalovirus exposure and HLA in healthy donors (dated by TCRdb to about 2017). Receptors were amplified or captured by the immunoSEQ multiplex PCR assay. The multiplex PCR relied on a mix of 60 forward primers for TCR Vbeta segments and 13 reverse primers for TCR Jbeta segments. The source is immuneACCESS, and TCRdb retained only in-frame sequences with V and J called. Part of the clones is not carried over; for the studies checked, unresolved V genes explain less than half of this, and the remainder is unexplained. This sample comprises tens of thousands of clones, over 65% of them detected only once. The ten largest make up 9% to 12% of the sample. The sequenced sample consisted of PBMCs. Receptor source: a human donor in good health.

The genes are TRBV6-4 and TRBJ1-4; TRBD1 agrees at 10 bases. CDR1 is MRHNA, CDR2 SNTAGT, per germline. CDR3 length: 14 amino acids. Germline trimming cut 6 bases from V and 8 bases from J; bases unmatched to any gene: 6. Here the CDR3 reads CASRRDRGSEKLFF. CDR3 nucleotides: TGTGCCAGCAGACGGGACAGGGGATCAGAAAAACTGTTTTTT.

The chain uses TRBV10-1 and TRBJ2-7; the match to TRBD1 covers 7 bases. V lost 8 bases, J lost 2 bases, and 6 bases stayed unmatched. In germline, CDR1 is WNHNN, CDR2 SYGVQD (reference sequence). This CDR3 has 13 residues. The CDR3 loop reads CASSGTDTYEQYF. The CDR3 bases are TGCGCCAGCTCCGGGACAGATACCTACGAGCAGTACTTC.

In nucleotides, the CDR3 is TGTGCCAGTAGTGCCGCGACAGGGGACTCCTACGAGCAGTACTTC. Its protein product is CASSAATGDSYEQYF. V is TRBV19 and J is TRBJ2-7; TRBD1 matches at 8 bases. This CDR3 region has 15 residues. Trimming removed 5 bases from V and 0 bases from J; junction bases left unmatched: 6. Per the germline V gene, CDR1 is LNHDA and CDR2 is SQIVND (reference sequence).

V is TRBV7-9 and J is TRBJ2-7; tentatively, D is TRBD2 (6 bases). The germline V and J ends were trimmed by 4 bases and 7 bases, with 11 bases remaining between them. From germline, CDR1 is SEHNR and CDR2 FQNEAQ (reference sequence). CDR3 length equals 12 residues. The CDR3 nucleotides read TGTGCCAGCAGCTCGCCTGGGGGGGAGCAGTACTTC. This gives the protein CASSSPGGEQYF.

The V gene is TRBV5-3, the J gene TRBJ2-7; 9 bases align to TRBD1. TRBV5-3 is filed as an ORF, its function uncertain. The CDR3 runs to 14 residues. V shed 10 bases, J shed 5 bases, and the junction held 13 bases outside the gene matches. The CDR3 DNA follows: TGTGCCCCCAGCCCCCGGACAGGGGTCCACGAGCAGTACTTC. It specifies CAPSPRTGVHEQYF.

This clone was seen a handful of times. The chain recombines TRBV21-1 with TRBJ2-3; TRBD2 is taken as the D call from the table, unchecked against the DNA. TRBV21-1 is annotated as a pseudogene. This CDR3 region has 17 residues. The CDR3 DNA follows: TGTGCCAGCAGCAACCCGACTAGCGGGAGGAGGACAGATACGCAGTATTTT. It encodes CASSNPTSGRRTDTQYF.

The chain uses TRBV7-9 and TRBJ1-1; 7 bases fit TRBD1. With 4 bases clipped from V and 6 bases from J, the junction kept 11 bases outside the gene matches. Germline CDR1 and CDR2: SEHNR and FQNEAQ (reference sequence). CDR3 size: 15 residues. CDR3 residues: CASSSQRDSYAEAFF. The CDR3 DNA sequence: TGTGCCAGCAGCTCCCAACGGGACAGCTACGCTGAAGCTTTCTTT.

This clone was counted once. The chain uses TRBV5-1 and TRBJ1-1; perhaps TRBD1 as D (6 bases). The ends were cut back, 0 bases at V and 0 bases at J, with 9 bases in the middle. Germline V gene lookup returns CDR1 SGHRS and CDR2 YFSETQ. CDR3 length: 15 residues. The CDR3 here is CASSLERTVNTEAFF. The CDR3 nucleotides read TGCGCCAGCAGCTTGGAAAGGACAGTGAACACTGAAGCTTTCTTT.

The chain links TRBV18 to TRBJ1-1; D is unresolved. Trimming stripped 4 bases from V and 4 bases from J, with 4 bases between. This CDR3 is built from 11 residues. CDR1 KGHSH and CDR2 LQKENI come from the germline V gene. This CDR3 reads CASSLSTEAFF. CDR3 nucleotide sequence: TGTGCCAGCTCACTCTCCACTGAAGCTTTCTTT.

J is TRBJ2-1 and V is TRBV11-3, with 7 nucleotides matching TRBD1. The CDR3 contains 12 residues. V was pared by 5 bases and J by 8 bases, with 3 bases of the junction left unmatched. Germline V gene data show CDR1 as SGHNT and CDR2 as YENEEA. CDR3 region: CASSPGGDEQFF. For the CDR3, the DNA is TGTGCCAGCAGCCCAGGGGGAGATGAGCAGTTCTTC. The full variable domain, completed using reference TRBV11-3 and TRBJ2-1, is EAGVVQSPRYKIIEKKQPVAFWCNPISGHNTLYWYLQNLGQGPELLIRYENEEAVDDSQLPKDRFSAERLKGVDSTLKIQPAELGDSAVYLCASSPGGDEQFFGPGTRLTVL.

The chain is built from TRBV7-2 and TRBJ2-5, with TRBD2 as a possible D gene (5 bases). Germline V gives CDR1 SGHTA, CDR2 FQGNSA. V lost 4 bases, J lost 2 bases, and 8 bases lay in between. The CDR3 loop spans 13 amino acids. Written as DNA, the CDR3 is TGTGCCAGCAGCTGGGAGAGGCAAGAGACCCAGTACTTC. It codes for CASSWERQETQYF.

This clone was seen once. V is TRBV5-6 and J is TRBJ2-5, with D possibly matching TRBD2 (5 bases). The J call may be mistaken, given a closer DNA end match to TRBJ2-7. Germline lookup yields CDR1 SGHDT and CDR2 YYEEEE. This CDR3 region has 12 residues. The CDR3 region has the DNA TGTGCCAGCAGCTTCGGGATGGACGAGCAGTACTTC. It specifies CASSFGMDEQYF.

V is TRBV7-9 and J is TRBJ2-1, with 7 bases that match TRBD1. V shed 5 bases, J shed 8 bases, and the junction held 9 bases outside the gene matches. Germline CDR1 and CDR2: SEHNR and FQNEAQ (reference sequence). This CDR3 has 14 residues. The CDR3 DNA is TGTGCCAGCAGCCCCGCAGACAGGGTCCATGAGCAGTTCTTC. Its protein product is CASSPADRVHEQFF.

CDR3 sequence reads: CASSLGALAGGTDTQYF. Written as DNA, the CDR3 is TGCGCCAGCAGCTTGGGGGCGCTAGCGGGGGGAACAGATACGCAGTATTTT. This chain links TRBV5-1 with TRBJ2-3, with TRBD2 identical over 11 bases. After removal of 0 bases from V and 3 bases from J, the junction contained 6 bases not matched to a gene. Germline lookup yields CDR1 SGHRS and CDR2 YFSETQ. The CDR3 covers 17 residues.

V gene TRBV28 combines with J gene TRBJ2-5; a weak D match, TRBD1 (5 bases). The CDR3 extends over 15 amino acids. V lost 4 bases and J 3 bases, leaving 15 bases between the germline ends. CDR1 and CDR2 (germline): MDHEN, SYDVKM. Here the CDR3 DNA reads TGTGCCAGCAGTTCCATGGACACCATAAAAGAGACCCAGTACTTC. It translates to CASSSMDTIKETQYF.

The genes are TRBV7-9 and TRBJ1-1, with D tentatively TRBD1 (6 bases). The length of the CDR3 is 16 residues. Germline values: CDR1 SEHNR, CDR2 FQNEAQ (reference sequence). Trimming removed 5 bases from V and 0 bases from J, with 16 bases in between. The DNA for the CDR3 is TGTGCCAGCAGCCCCGACCGAGGGGGTTTGAACACTGAAGCTTTCTTT. Residues: CASSPDRGGLNTEAFF.

This clone was seen a few times. The V gene is TRBV7-4, the J gene TRBJ2-5; D remains ambiguous. The germline V and J ends were trimmed by 5 bases and 0 bases, with 10 bases remaining between them. Looked up from germline, CDR1 is SGHVT and CDR2 is SQSDAQ. CDR3 length equals 14 residues. The CDR3: CASSAAPHQETQYF. CDR3 bases: TGTGCCAGCAGCGCGGCCCCCCACCAAGAGACCCAGTACTTC.

This clone appeared once. The chain combines TRBV9 with TRBJ2-1; D uncertain. Trimming stripped 0 bases from V and 0 bases from J, with 7 bases between. This CDR3 spans 15 amino acids. CDR1 and CDR2 from the germline V gene are SGDLS and YYNGEE. This CDR3 reads CASSVGPSSYNEQFF. DNA for the CDR3: TGTGCCAGCAGCGTAGGCCCTAGCTCCTACAATGAGCAGTTCTTC.

The chain carries TRBV6-4 and TRBJ2-1; D perhaps matches TRBD2 (5 bases). The V gene's germline CDR1 is MRHNA and CDR2 SNTAGT. The CDR3 loop spans 14 amino acids. The V gene lost 5 bases and the J gene lost 8 bases, with 16 bases spanning the gap. CDR3 bases: TGTGCCAGCAGTCAACACTGGGGAGTGGATGAGCAGTTCTTC. Its protein product is CASSQHWGVDEQFF.

The genes are TRBV14 and TRBJ2-7, with TRBD1 matching 7 bases. Per the germline V gene, CDR1 is SGHDN and CDR2 is FVKESK. CDR3 length equals 15 residues. V shed 2 bases and J 2 bases; nucleotides not matched to a gene: 6. CDR3 loop: CASSQIGTATYEQYF. The CDR3 DNA follows: TGTGCCAGCAGCCAAATCGGGACAGCGACCTACGAGCAGTACTTC.

V and J are TRBV6-1 and TRBJ1-4; possible D gene TRBD1, 6 bases. The CDR3 loop spans 15 amino acids. V lost 3 bases and J 3 bases, leaving 11 bases between the germline ends. Germline V gene data show CDR1 as MNHNS and CDR2 as SASEGT. The CDR3 sequence: CASSDYSGANEKLFF. CDR3 coding DNA: TGTGCCAGCAGTGACTATTCAGGGGCTAATGAAAAACTGTTTTTT.

The rearrangement links TRBV10-3 to TRBJ1-5, with 7 bases fitting TRBD1. CDR1 is ENHRY and CDR2 is SYGVKD in the germline V gene. J lost 7 bases, V lost 2 bases, and 5 bases had no gene match. This CDR3 has 14 amino acids. CDR3 region: CAISEDRVGQPQHF. CDR3 in DNA: TGTGCCATCAGTGAGGACAGGGTCGGACAGCCCCAGCATTTT.

The V call is TRBV7-9, the J call TRBJ1-2; the match to TRBD1 covers 7 bases. CDR1 is SEHNR and CDR2 is FQNEAQ in the germline V gene (reference sequence). The CDR3 has 15 amino acids. J gave up 2 bases and V 4 bases, and 7 bases lay outside the gene matches. CDR3 DNA: TGTGCCAGCAGCTCGGGCGAGGGGGCCAACTATGGCTACACCTTC. It specifies CASSSGEGANYGYTF.

The V and J genes are TRBV19 and TRBJ1-5; TRBD1 matches 9 bases. J was trimmed by 6 bases and V by 3 bases; bases with no gene match: 0. CDR1 and CDR2 (germline): LNHDA, SQIVND (reference sequence). CDR3 length: 13 amino acids. Here the CDR3 reads CASSMTGGQPQHF. The DNA for the CDR3 is TGTGCCAGTAGTATGACAGGGGGTCAGCCCCAGCATTTT.

This clone was detected once. The chain employs TRBV19 and TRBJ1-5; D possibly corresponds to TRBD1 (6 bases). CDR3 size: 15 residues. Germline CDR1 LNHDA, CDR2 SQIVND (reference sequence). The V and J ends lost 4 bases and 2 bases respectively, with 12 bases between them. CDR3 in DNA: TGTGCCAGTAGTAGGCGACAGGATCGCAATCAGCCCCAGCATTTT. This translates into CASSRRQDRNQPQHF.